This TCR beta chain came from a study of metastatic and nonmetastatic thyroid tumors. Study outcomes and limitations: In both blood and tumor samples, TCR beta diversity was reported significantly higher for malignant than benign nodules.

Among the patients, none had received any treatment before thyroid surgery. Comment on this clone: The antigen is unknown.

Germline values: CDR1 ENHRY, CDR2 SYGVKD. CDR3 length: 13 amino acids. V trimming: 6 bases; J trimming: 2 bases; junction bases outside the gene matches: 3. TCRdb reanalyzed the PCR reads with MiXCR. The sample lists 30,000 to 35,000 clones, around a third occurring once. The source is a female donor with papillary thyroid cancer or a benign thyroid nodule (not recorded which). Some clones in this sample may be carry-over from other donors' samples. V is TRBV10-3 and J is TRBJ2-7; 8 positions agree with TRBD1. Sample: tumor tissue. The CDR3 coding sequence is TGTGCCATCAGGGAGACAGGGGCCTACGAGCAGTACTTC. Residues: CAIRETGAYEQYF.